These 9 T cell receptor beta chains were all obtained from the same sample, sequenced in a study of blood T cells in healthy people across ages. Primed by a sample-barcoded 5' primer and a J-beta primer mix, a second PCR proceeded for 7 to 11 cycles. A single record per CDR3 protein comes from TCRdb applying MiXCR to the 5' RACE reads. The table lists approximately 1.5 million distinct CDR3 sequences, 35% to 45% of them singletons. Input material: blood. Receptor source: a woman aged 18-30 years in good health.

This clonotype has more than one count but fewer than ten. J is TRBJ1-1 and V is TRBV29-1, with D possibly matching TRBD1 (5 bases). Germline CDR1 and CDR2: SQVTM and ANQGSEA. This CDR3 has 11 amino acids. Trimming removed 8 bases from V and 3 bases from J, with 10 bases in between. CDR3 nucleotides: TGCAGCTTACGGGGGGACACTGAAGCTTTCTTT. It is translated as CSLRGDTEAFF.

The genes are TRBV29-1 and TRBJ1-1, with unresolved D. Trimming stripped 2 bases from V and 0 bases from J, with 4 bases between. This CDR3 has 12 residues. In germline, CDR1 is SQVTM, CDR2 ANQGSEA. CDR3 sequence: CSVEPLNTEAFF. Written as DNA, the CDR3 is TGCAGCGTTGAACCTTTGAACACTGAAGCTTTCTTT.

The V gene is TRBV29-1, the J gene TRBJ2-6; 10 nucleotides line up with TRBD2. The CDR3 has 16 amino acids. V lost 1 base to trimming and J lost 2 bases; unmatched junction nucleotides: 2. Germline V gives CDR1 SQVTM, CDR2 ANQGSEA. The chain's CDR3 is CSVEVSGGPGANVLTF. The CDR3 DNA sequence: TGCAGCGTTGAAGTTAGCGGGGGGCCTGGGGCCAACGTCCTGACTTTC. The full variable domain, its missing parts supplied by reference TRBV29-1 and TRBJ2-6, is SAVISQKPSRDICQRGTSLTIQCQVDSQVTMMFWYRQQPGQSLTLIATANQGSEATYESGFVIDKFPISRPNLTFSTLTVSNMSPEDSSIYLCSVEVSGGPGANVLTFGAGSRLTVL.

This clonotype was seen a handful of times. V usage is TRBV20-1 and J usage is TRBJ2-3, with D possibly being TRBD1 or TRBD2 (6 bases each). Trimming cost V 5 bases and J 5 bases, with 14 bases left between them. The CDR3 has 13 amino acids. The germline V gene encodes CDR1 DFQATT and CDR2 SNEGSKA (reference sequence). This chain's CDR3 is CSAGGLAIDTQYF. CDR3 nucleotide sequence: TGCAGTGCTGGGGGGCTAGCTATAGATACGCAGTATTTT.

V gene TRBV7-9 combines with J gene TRBJ2-1; 9 bases agree with TRBD1. The trim removed 4 bases at V and 0 bases at J, leaving 1 base unmatched. This CDR3 region has 15 residues. CDR1 is SEHNR and CDR2 is FQNEAQ in the germline V gene (reference sequence). The CDR3 bases are TGTGCCAGCAGCTGGGGACAGGGCTCCTACAATGAGCAGTTCTTC. It translates to CASSWGQGSYNEQFF.

The chain joins TRBV5-1 to TRBJ2-7, with TRBD1 matching over 8 bases. Germline CDR1 and CDR2: SGHRS and YFSETQ. This CDR3 comprises 16 residues. V dropped 0 bases and J dropped 3; count of bases not matched to a gene: 8. The CDR3 reads CASSLGRTGSYYEQYF. As DNA, the CDR3 is TGCGCCAGCAGCTTGGGAAGGACAGGGTCTTACTACGAGCAGTACTTC.

This sequence joins TRBV27 and TRBJ1-2; D is uncertain. CDR3 length equals 14 residues. The V gene lost 2 bases and the J gene lost 8 bases, with 15 bases spanning the gap. CDR1 and CDR2 from the germline V gene are MNHEY and SMNVEV (reference sequence). CDR3: CASSLRSNRGGYTF. The CDR3 nucleotides read TGTGCCAGCAGTTTACGTAGCAACCGGGGAGGCTACACCTTC.

This chain connects TRBV15 to TRBJ2-3; D is possibly TRBD1 or TRBD2 (5 bases each). The CDR3 contains 17 residues. Trimming shortened V by 3 bases and J by 0 bases, and 16 bases separated the two germline ends. Germline V gene data show CDR1 as LNHNV and CDR2 as YYDKDF (reference sequence). The chain's CDR3 is CATSRRGTGLSTDTQYF. CDR3 DNA: TGTGCCACCAGCAGGAGGGGTACGGGCCTTAGCACAGATACGCAGTATTTT.

The V and J genes are TRBV7-3 and TRBJ2-7; TRBD1 is a possible D gene (6 bases). Germline CDR1 SGHTA, CDR2 FQGTGA. The CDR3 has 13 residues. V gave up 9 bases and J gave up 4 bases, with 16 bases separating them. The CDR3 DNA is TGTGCCAGTAGCCACCGGGACAAATACGAGCAGTACTTC. Encoded protein: CASSHRDKYEQYF.